Each of the 31 T cell receptor beta chains below was sequenced from the same sample in a study of blood T cells in healthy people across ages (dated by TCRdb to between 2015 and 2017). Libraries were made using 5' RACE. Sequencing relied on an Illumina HiSeq 2500. A second PCR of about 7 to 12 cycles was run with a J-beta primer mix and a sample-barcoded 5' primer. The public sequencing data were trimmed at Q25 with fastp and processed into clonotypes with MiXCR by TCRdb, which kept only in-frame beta chains. Duplicate CDR3 protein sequences are folded into a single record with the most common DNA and genes. Present in this sample are 800,000 or so distinct CDR3 sequences, around half of which were seen just once. The ten largest clones capture 15% to 20% of the sample. The sequenced sample was blood. The source is a man at least 80 years old in good health.

The rearrangement joins TRBV18 to TRBJ2-5, with D maybe TRBD2 (5 bases). The germline gives CDR1 KGHSH, CDR2 LQKENI. The CDR3 extends over 13 amino acids. The ends were cut back, 3 bases at V and 11 bases at J, with 16 bases in the middle. DNA for the CDR3: TGTGCCAGCTCACCCAACGGAGTTGGGGAGCAGTACTTC. It specifies CASSPNGVGEQYF.

As for this clonotype: An end of the junction differs from the germline gene, which may be a read error. The J gene is TRBJ2-1, the V gene TRBV24-1; TRBD1 might be the D (5 bases). The J call may be in error: the DNA end matches TRBJ2-7 better. The CDR3 totals 14 residues. Germline V CDR1 and CDR2: KGHDR, SFDVKD. CDR3 DNA: TGTGCCACCAGTGCAGGGTCGAGCTCCCACGAGCAGTACTTC. This sequence encodes CATSAGSSSHEQYF.

This chain links TRBV28 with TRBJ2-5, with a weak D call TRBD2 (6 bases). The CDR3 runs to 14 residues. Germline lookup yields CDR1 MDHEN and CDR2 SYDVKM. Trimming shortened V by 7 bases and J by 5 bases, and 17 bases separated the two germline ends. The CDR3 is CASTSAGTMETQYF. The CDR3 DNA reads TGTGCCAGCACTAGCGCGGGCACTATGGAGACCCAGTACTTC.

In its sample, this clonotype was seen once. V and J are TRBV6-1 and TRBJ1-1; a possible D gene is TRBD1 (5 bases). V was clipped by 6 bases and J by 4 bases, with 18 bases between them. Germline V CDR1 and CDR2: MNHNS, SASEGT. The CDR3 extends over 15 amino acids. The CDR3 region has the DNA TGTGCCAGCAGCCGGACGGCCAGGGTGGGCACTGAAGCTTTCTTT. This codes for CASSRTARVGTEAFF.

This clonotype was seen more than once but under ten times. The chain links TRBV4-2 to TRBJ2-3; the match to TRBD2 covers 9 bases. After removal of 1 base from V and 4 bases from J, the junction contained 6 bases not matched to a gene. This CDR3 contains 16 residues. Germline loops: CDR1 LGHNA, CDR2 YNFKEQ. In nucleotides, the CDR3 is TGTGCCAGCAGCCAAGTTTGGACTAGCGACTCAGATACGCAGTATTTT. Translating gives CASSQVWTSDSDTQYF.

This clonotype was picked up one time. The chain combines TRBV6-2 or TRBV6-3 with TRBJ1-5, with 10 positions matching TRBD1. With V trimmed by 7 bases and J by 4 bases, 7 bases remained unmatched. Germline CDR1 is MNHEY and CDR2 is SVGEGT. The length of the CDR3 is 15 residues. CDR3 sequence: CASTRDRGPNQPQHF. CDR3 nucleotides: TGTGCCAGCACCCGGGACAGGGGACCGAATCAGCCCCAGCATTTT.

This clonotype has only one observation. At one end the junction does not follow the germline gene, possibly because of a read error. This chain joins TRBV30 and TRBJ2-1, with a tentative D call TRBD2 (5 bases). Looked up from germline, CDR1 is GTSNPN and CDR2 is SVGIG (reference sequence). The CDR3 runs to 13 residues. The CDR3 is CAWSVLVSNELFF. In DNA form, the CDR3 reads TGTGCCTGGAGTGTACTAGTGAGTAATGAGCTGTTCTTC.

This clonotype was observed a handful of times. The chain is built from TRBV10-3 and TRBJ2-7; no reliable D call. The CDR3 contains 13 residues. V was trimmed by 8 bases and J by 2 bases, leaving 13 bases between them. Per the germline V gene, CDR1 is ENHRY and CDR2 is SYGVKD. CDR3 DNA sequence: TGTGCCATCGGCCCCACACAACCCTACGAGCAGTACTTC. Translation gives CAIGPTQPYEQYF.

The J gene is TRBJ2-2, the V gene TRBV6-5; 8 bases fit TRBD1. Per germline, CDR1 MNHEY and CDR2 SVGAGI. After removal of 6 bases from V and 4 bases from J, the junction contained 4 bases not matched to a gene. CDR3 size: 14 residues. Here the CDR3 reads CASRTDRGTGELFF. The CDR3 nucleotides read TGTGCCAGCAGGACAGACAGGGGCACCGGGGAGCTGTTTTTT.

DNA for the CDR3: TGTGCCAGCAGCAACGGACAGGGGAGCACAGATACGCAGTATTTT. Translating it yields CASSNGQGSTDTQYF. V and J are TRBV12-3 or TRBV12-4 and TRBJ2-3; 9 bases agree with TRBD1. The ends lost 6 bases at V and 0 bases at J; junction bases unmatched: 4. This CDR3 has 15 residues.

The chain employs TRBV9 and TRBJ2-1; the D gene is possibly TRBD1 (6 bases). The last part of the DNA fits TRBJ2-7 better; the J call may be wrong. The CDR3 loop spans 16 amino acids. Germline V gene lookup returns CDR1 SGDLS and CDR2 YYNGEE. The CDR3 DNA is TGTGCCAGCAGCTCCCGCCCTGGGGGCTCCTACAATGAGCAGTACTTC. Translation: CASSSRPGGSYNEQYF.

This chain connects TRBV7-9 to TRBJ1-2; D might be TRBD1 (5 bases). This CDR3 comprises 11 residues. The V end was cut by 10 bases, the J end by 1 base, with 7 bases between. The germline CDR1 and CDR2 sequences are SEHNR and FQNEAQ (reference sequence). CDR3 loop: CAIQVNYGYTF. In nucleotides, the CDR3 is TGTGCCATACAGGTTAACTATGGCTACACCTTC.

V gene TRBV29-1 combines with J gene TRBJ2-7; D perhaps matches TRBD1 (6 bases). Trimming took 6 bases from V and 0 from J, leaving 18 bases between them. Germline V gene sequence: CDR1 SQVTM, CDR2 ANQGSEA. The CDR3 has 15 residues. CDR3 in amino acids: CSVGTRGGGSYEQYF. CDR3 DNA sequence: TGCAGCGTCGGGACCAGGGGTGGAGGCTCCTACGAGCAGTACTTC.

The chain links TRBV7-9 to TRBJ2-1; TRBD2 matches 9 bases. V shed 6 bases and J 4 bases; nucleotides not matched to a gene: 7. The CDR3 sequence is 15 residues long. Germline CDR1 is SEHNR and CDR2 is FQNEAQ (reference sequence). Written as DNA, the CDR3 is TGTGCCAGCAGTCCACTAGCGGGTCCTTACAATGAGCAGTTCTTC. Translating it yields CASSPLAGPYNEQFF. The full variable domain, completed using reference TRBV7-9 and TRBJ2-1, is DTGVSQNPRHKITKRGQNVTFRCDPISEHNRLYWYRQTLGQGPEFLTYFQNEAQLEKSRLLSDRFSAERPKGSFSTLEIQRTEQGDSAMYLCASSPLAGPYNEQFFGPGTRLTVL.

J is TRBJ2-7 and V is TRBV18; the D is unclear. The CDR3 covers 13 residues. V gave up 2 bases and J gave up 7 bases, with 12 bases separating them. Germline V gene data show CDR1 as KGHSH and CDR2 as LQKENI. CDR3 protein: CASSPSVNNEQYF. CDR3 in DNA: TGTGCCAGCTCACCATCCGTAAACAATGAGCAGTACTTC.

On this clonotype itself: This may be a read error: a much more frequent sequence differs by one nucleotide. The chain is built from TRBV20-1 and TRBJ2-1; 8 bases map to TRBD2. The CDR3 loop spans 15 amino acids. V lost 5 bases to trimming and J lost 10 bases; unmatched junction nucleotides: 16. Germline V CDR1 and CDR2: DFQATT, SNEGSKA (reference sequence). The CDR3 reads CSADPGRAGVGEQFF. CDR3 nucleotide sequence: TGCAGTGCTGATCCGGGACGAGCGGGAGTCGGAGAGCAGTTCTTC.

V is TRBV20-1 and J is TRBJ2-5, with TRBD2 matching over 9 bases. V was clipped by 5 bases and J by 5 bases; unmatched bases: 6. Germline-derived CDR1 and CDR2 are DFQATT and SNEGSKA (reference sequence). CDR3 length: 13 amino acids. The CDR3 here is CSAEPTSGETQYF. The CDR3 DNA follows: TGCAGTGCTGAGCCCACTAGCGGGGAGACCCAGTACTTC.

This clonotype was counted only a few times. This rearrangement joins TRBV7-2 to TRBJ2-1; the D is unclear. V was trimmed by 5 bases and J by 9 bases, leaving 11 bases between them. Per germline, CDR1 SGHTA and CDR2 FQGNSA. The CDR3 covers 12 residues. This chain's CDR3 is CASSTFGAEQFF. CDR3 nucleotide sequence: TGTGCCAGCAGCACCTTCGGCGCTGAGCAGTTCTTC.

The genes are TRBV12-3 or TRBV12-4 and TRBJ2-6; D is uncertain. The V end lost 7 bases, the J end lost 1 base, and 11 bases lay between the germline ends. This CDR3 comprises 15 residues. For the CDR3, the DNA is TGTGCCAGCACTCTCACTGAGTCTGGGGCCAACGTCCTGACTTTC. It specifies CASTLTESGANVLTF.

The CDR3 DNA follows: TGTGCCAGCAGAGAGGGACTAGCGGGAACCGAGCAGTACTTC. Amino acid sequence: CASREGLAGTEQYF. This chain connects TRBV7-2 to TRBJ2-4; 13 positions match TRBD2. TRBJ2-7 matches the DNA end more closely, so the J call is doubtful. The CDR3 length is 14 residues. CDR1 and CDR2 from the germline V gene are SGHTA and FQGNSA.

This clonotype was counted only a few times. CDR3 sequence (DNA): TGTGCCAGCAGCCTCACGGGACCACATGGCTACACCTTC. Translated, it gives CASSLTGPHGYTF. The chain recombines TRBV3-1 with TRBJ1-2; D might be TRBD1 (5 bases). The germline CDR1 and CDR2 sequences are LGHDT and YNNKEL (reference sequence). This CDR3 spans 13 amino acids. Trimming pared 4 bases from V and 6 bases from J, leaving 12 bases between.

V and J are TRBV12-3 or TRBV12-4 and TRBJ2-1, with unresolved D. V was trimmed by 9 bases and J by 3 bases, leaving 6 bases between them. The CDR3 sequence is 11 residues long. CDR3 region: CASKGYNEQFF. The CDR3 DNA reads as TGTGCCAGTAAGGGCTACAATGAGCAGTTCTTC.

This clonotype was seen only a few times. The chain couples TRBV6-1 to TRBJ2-1; D uncertain. The V gene's germline CDR1 is MNHNS and CDR2 SASEGT. CDR3 length: 16 amino acids. Deletions cut 1 base from V and 4 bases from J, with 14 bases between. The CDR3 nucleotides read TGTGCCAGCAGTGAAGAGAGAAGGACCTTATACAATGAGCAGTTCTTC. Residues: CASSEERRTLYNEQFF.

A remark on this clonotype: With a much larger clone just one base away, this may be a read error. V usage is TRBV7-8 and J usage is TRBJ2-1; no clear D. This CDR3 is 14 amino acids long. Germline V gene data show CDR1 as SGHVS and CDR2 as FQNEAQ. The CDR3: CASSLTRYYKEQFF. The CDR3 nucleotides are TGTGCCAGCAGCTTAACTCGCTACTACAAGGAGCAGTTCTTC.

A remark on this clonotype: One base away lies a much larger clone, so this may be a sequencing read error. The chain employs TRBV29-1 and TRBJ2-5; 10 nucleotides agree with TRBD2. There are 13 residues in the CDR3. After removal of 7 bases from V and 11 bases from J, the junction contained 13 bases not matched to a gene. Germline lookup yields CDR1 SQVTM and CDR2 ANQGSEA. The CDR3 DNA follows: TGCAGCGCGGCGACTAGCGGGCTCAATGAGCAGTACTTC. Amino acid sequence: CSAATSGLNEQYF.

This chain links TRBV7-2 with TRBJ2-3; D remains unclear. CDR3 size: 14 residues. Germline V gene data show CDR1 as SGHTA and CDR2 as FQGNSA. V was clipped by 6 bases and J by 0 bases, with 10 bases between them. CDR3 in DNA: TGTGCCAGCAGAGAACCAGTAAGCACAGATACGCAGTATTTT. Amino acid sequence: CASREPVSTDTQYF.

Only a few counts were recorded for this clonotype. The chain's CDR3 is CASSASPPGQYF. For the CDR3, the DNA is TGCGCCAGCAGCGCTAGCCCACCTGGGCAGTATTTT. The chain combines TRBV5-1 with TRBJ2-3; a possible D gene is TRBD2 (5 bases). Trimming pared 4 bases from V and 11 bases from J, leaving 14 bases between. The CDR3 is made up of 12 amino acids. Germline lookup yields CDR1 SGHRS and CDR2 YFSETQ.

The DNA of the CDR3 is TGCGCCAGCAGAAAGACGCTAGCGGGAGTAATAGACATTCAGTACTTC. This sequence encodes CASRKTLAGVIDIQYF. The chain links TRBV4-3 to TRBJ2-4; TRBD2 matches at 10 bases. From germline, CDR1 is LGHNA and CDR2 YSLEER. The trim removed 6 bases at V and 8 bases at J, leaving 13 bases unmatched. The CDR3 consists of 16 residues.

The chain employs TRBV29-1 and TRBJ2-1; D possibly corresponds to TRBD2 (5 bases). The V gene lost 4 bases and the J gene lost 3 bases, with 13 bases spanning the gap. This CDR3 spans 14 amino acids. Per germline, CDR1 SQVTM and CDR2 ANQGSEA. CDR3 sequence: CSVGYRGLYNEQFF. DNA for the CDR3: TGCAGCGTTGGATACAGAGGGCTCTACAATGAGCAGTTCTTC.

The CDR3 DNA reads as TGCAGTGCTAGACCAGGGTGGTCCAACGTCCTGACTTTC. Translation gives CSARPGWSNVLTF. The rearrangement links TRBV20-1 to TRBJ2-6; D possibly corresponds to TRBD1 (5 bases). Germline V lookup: CDR1 DFQATT, CDR2 SNEGSKA (reference sequence). CDR3 size: 13 residues. V dropped 2 bases and J dropped 8 bases, with 10 bases sitting between them.

A note on this clonotype: Germline is not matched at one junction end, which may reflect a read error. CDR3 nucleotides: TGTGCCAGTAGTTTCAGGACTAGCGGGAGAACAGATACGCAGTATTTT. It is translated as CASSFRTSGRTDTQYF. This chain links TRBV12-3 or TRBV12-4 with TRBJ2-3, with TRBD2 identical over 13 bases. The CDR3 contains 16 residues.